This T cell receptor (beta chain) was captured by sequencing in a study of shared clonotypes between healthy human individuals. Turning to the study itself: Sampling drew on donors who were two women and a few men aged 18 to 49.

CDR1 MNHNS and CDR2 SASEGT come from the germline V gene. This CDR3 region has 13 residues. V was clipped by 7 bases and J by 9 bases; unmatched bases: 10. Broader study findings: The authors expected sequencing depth to affect clonotype sharing among donors.

Every subset had its genomic DNA shared out evenly among several immunoSEQ plates. Per the original data handling: Quality scores were absent from the junction-only immunoSEQ sequences, so filtering differed. Generated by immunoSEQ multiplex PCR, the TCRdb table keeps only in-frame clones and is missing some. From that table come the V and J calls and clone size; the DNA was used to work out D and trimming. The data hold 2 million to 2.5 million clones, with 95% observed a single time. With regard to this clone: As yet, its antigen is unknown.

The sample taken for sequencing was naive CD4+ T cells sorted from blood. As for subset: CD45RA+ positively selected. The V gene is TRBV6-1, the J gene TRBJ1-2; TRBD1 agrees at 8 bases. The source is a young man in good health. The CDR3 DNA is TGTGCCAGCATTCCGACAGGGGTTTGGAGCTACACCTTC. This codes for CASIPTGVWSYTF.